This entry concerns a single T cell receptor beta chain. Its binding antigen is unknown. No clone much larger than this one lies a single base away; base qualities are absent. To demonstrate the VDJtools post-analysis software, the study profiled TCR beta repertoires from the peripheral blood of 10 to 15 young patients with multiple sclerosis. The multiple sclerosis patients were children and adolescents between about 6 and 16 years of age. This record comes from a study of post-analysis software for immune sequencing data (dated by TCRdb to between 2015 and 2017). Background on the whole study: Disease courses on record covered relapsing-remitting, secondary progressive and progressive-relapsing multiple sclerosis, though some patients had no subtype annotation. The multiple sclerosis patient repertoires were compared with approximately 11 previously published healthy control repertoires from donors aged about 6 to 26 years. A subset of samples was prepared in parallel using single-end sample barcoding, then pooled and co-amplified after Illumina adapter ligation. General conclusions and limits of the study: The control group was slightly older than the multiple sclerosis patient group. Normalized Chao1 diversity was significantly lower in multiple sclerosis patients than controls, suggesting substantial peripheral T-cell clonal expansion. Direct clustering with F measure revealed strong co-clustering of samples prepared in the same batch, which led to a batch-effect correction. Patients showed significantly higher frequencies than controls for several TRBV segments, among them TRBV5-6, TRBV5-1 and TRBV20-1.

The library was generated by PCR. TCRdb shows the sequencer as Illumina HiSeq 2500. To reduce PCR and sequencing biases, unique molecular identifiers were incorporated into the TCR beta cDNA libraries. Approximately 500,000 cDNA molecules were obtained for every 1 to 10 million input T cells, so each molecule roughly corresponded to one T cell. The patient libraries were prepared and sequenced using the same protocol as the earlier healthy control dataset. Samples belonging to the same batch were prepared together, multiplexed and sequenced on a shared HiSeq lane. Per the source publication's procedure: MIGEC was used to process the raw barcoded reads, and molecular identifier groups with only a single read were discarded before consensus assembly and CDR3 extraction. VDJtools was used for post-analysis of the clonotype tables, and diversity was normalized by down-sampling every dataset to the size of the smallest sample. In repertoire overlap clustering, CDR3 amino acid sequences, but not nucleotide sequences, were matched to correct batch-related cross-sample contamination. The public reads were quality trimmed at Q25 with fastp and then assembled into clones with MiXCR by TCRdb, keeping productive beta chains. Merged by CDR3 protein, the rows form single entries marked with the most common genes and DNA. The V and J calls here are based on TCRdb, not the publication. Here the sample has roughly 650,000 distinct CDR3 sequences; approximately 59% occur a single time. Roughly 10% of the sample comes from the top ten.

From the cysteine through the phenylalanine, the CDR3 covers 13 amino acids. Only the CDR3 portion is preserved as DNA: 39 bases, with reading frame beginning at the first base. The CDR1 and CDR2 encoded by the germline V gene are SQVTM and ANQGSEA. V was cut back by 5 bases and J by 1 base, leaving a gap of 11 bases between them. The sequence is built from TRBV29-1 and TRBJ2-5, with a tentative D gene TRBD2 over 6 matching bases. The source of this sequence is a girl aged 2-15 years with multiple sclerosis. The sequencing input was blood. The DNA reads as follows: TGCAGCGTTCCGGGACTGACCCAAGAGACCCAGTACTTC. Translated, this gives CSVPGLTQETQYF.